Listed here are 4 T cell receptor beta chains from one sample, sequenced in a study of blood T cell repertoires in COVID-19 (dated by TCRdb to 2018 to 2021). Preparation of the library involved the immunoSEQ multiplex PCR assay. Drawn from immuneACCESS, this table holds only the in-frame rearrangements with V and J called that TCRdb kept. Clones are partly lost; checked studies trace under half to an unresolved V gene and leave the rest unexplained. The sample profile shows under 250,000 clones; 80% of them were found once. The ten largest make up roughly 13% of the sample. The sample comprised peripheral blood. These receptors all come from a human donor in a cohort sampled during active COVID-19.

The chain links TRBV13 to TRBJ2-1, with D maybe TRBD2 (5 bases). Between the trimmed V and J ends, which lost 5 bases and 4 bases, there was a span of 15 bases. Germline V gives CDR1 PRHDT, CDR2 FYEKMQ (reference sequence). The CDR3 spans 15 residues. The CDR3, as DNA: TGTGCCAGCAGCCCGCCGGACGGCGGGTACAATGAGCAGTTCTTC. Residues: CASSPPDGGYNEQFF.

V gene TRBV5-1 combines with J gene TRBJ2-1; TRBD1 matches 7 bases. This CDR3 spans 18 amino acids. The germline V gene has CDR1 SGHRS and CDR2 YFSETQ. Trimming removed 4 bases from V and 7 bases from J; junction bases left unmatched: 20. CDR3 coding DNA: TGCGCCAGCAGCCCCTCTCCCAGGGACAGCGTATCTATGAATGAGCAGTTCTTC. This encodes CASSPSPRDSVSMNEQFF.

The chain carries TRBV27 and TRBJ1-2; 11 nucleotides align to TRBD1. Germline lookup yields CDR1 MNHEY and CDR2 SMNVEV (reference sequence). The CDR3 totals 19 residues. V lost 3 bases, J lost 4 bases, and 16 bases stayed unmatched. CDR3 sequence reads: CASSFLNSMDRGRVYGYTF. The CDR3 nucleotides read TGTGCCAGCAGTTTCTTAAACTCTATGGACAGGGGGCGCGTCTATGGCTACACCTTC.

The chain joins TRBV28 to TRBJ2-1; tentatively, D is TRBD2 (6 bases). Per the germline V gene, CDR1 is MDHEN and CDR2 is SYDVKM. CDR3 length: 17 residues. V dropped 9 bases and J dropped 1 base, with 22 bases sitting between them. The CDR3, as DNA: TGTGCCAGTAGCTCACCTCCGGGGGTGGGTTCCTACAATGAGCAGTTCTTC. Its protein is CASSSPPGVGSYNEQFF. Based on the CDR3 plus reference TRBV28 and TRBJ2-1, the full variable domain is DVKVTQSSRYLVKRTGEKVFLECVQDMDHENMFWYRQDPGLGLRLIYFSYDVKMKEKGDIPEGYSVSREKKERFSLILESASTNQTSMYLCASSSPPGVGSYNEQFFGPGTRLTVL.